This T cell receptor (beta chain) was obtained from a study of monozygotic twins with inflammatory bowel disease. With around 16 and 10 cycles respectively, two nested PCRs were carried out on TCRalpha and TCRbeta cDNA. From its re-call of the 5' RACE reads, TCRdb lists each CDR3 protein once, without DNA. The repertoire table contains approximately 300,000 distinct CDR3 sequences. The CDR3 contains 14 residues. The germline gives CDR1 SGHKS, CDR2 YYEKEE (reference sequence). The TCR originated in a human donor with ulcerative colitis or Crohn's disease, or a healthy co-twin of an affected twin (not recorded which). Source material: blood. V is TRBV5-5 and J is TRBJ1-4. CDR3 region: CASSFLHDNEKLFF.